Reported below is one T cell receptor (beta chain). The data are from a study of blood T cell repertoires in COVID-19. At the level of the study: PBMCs, B-cell-depleted T cells, or T cells were the source of the cDNA or gDNA that made up the material.

Germline CDR1 SNHLY, CDR2 FYNNEI. The CDR3 length is 14 residues. Losses at the gene ends were 6 bases for V and 5 bases for J; bases not matched to a gene: 7. Original analysis: Cell counts per sample came from amplifying reference gene primers. Repertoires were generated with immunoSEQ multiplex PCR, while TCRdb's copy carries only in-frame clones and drops some. That table furnishes V, J and clone size, whereas the DNA furnished D and trimming. The sample carries 45,000 to 55,000 clones, 86% recorded once. The sequence was collected from a man in his 70s with active COVID-19. The chain is built from TRBV2 and TRBJ1-2; 9 bases line up with TRBD1. The sequenced sample consisted of peripheral blood. CDR3 residues: CASRRQGELYGYTF. CDR3 coding DNA: TGTGCCAGCAGACGACAGGGGGAGTTGTATGGCTACACCTTC.